The next 11 T cell receptor beta chains were all read from a single sample in a study of blood T cell repertoires in COVID-19. Produced via immunoSEQ multiplex PCR; TCRdb's table is partial and in-frame only. Counted here are about 150,000 clones, roughly 80% occurring once; the ten biggest clones make up 35% to 40%. The sequencing sample was made of peripheral blood. Every receptor here comes from a human donor in a cohort sampled during active COVID-19.

The chain uses TRBV7-9 and TRBJ2-1; the match to TRBD1 covers 9 bases. Germline loops: CDR1 SEHNR, CDR2 FQNEAQ (reference sequence). This CDR3 is 14 amino acids long. The junction had 6 bases not matched to a gene; V was cut back by 5 bases and J by 7 bases. CDR3 DNA sequence: TGTGCCAGCAGCAACGGACAGGGGAGTAATGAGCAGTTCTTC. This codes for CASSNGQGSNEQFF.

The chain employs TRBV20-1 and TRBJ1-1; D call uncertain. Trimming left V 3 bases short and J 8 bases short, with 16 bases between. Germline V lookup: CDR1 DFQATT, CDR2 SNEGSKA (reference sequence). The CDR3 runs 13 residues. The CDR3 DNA reads as TGCAGTGCTAGTCATTTGGAGGCTTCAGAAGCTTTCTTT. Its protein product is CSASHLEASEAFF.

The V gene is TRBV11-2, the J gene TRBJ1-5; 7 bases are a match to TRBD1. The junction had 4 bases not matched to a gene; V was cut back by 0 bases and J by 8 bases. CDR1 SGHAT and CDR2 FQNNGV come from the germline V gene. CDR3 length: 14 amino acids. This CDR3 is CASSLDRGVEPQHF. The CDR3 nucleotides read TGTGCCAGCAGCTTAGACAGGGGGGTAGAGCCCCAGCATTTT.

This clone appeared once. The V gene is TRBV30, the J gene TRBJ2-1; possible D gene TRBD2, 5 bases. CDR3 length: 16 amino acids. Trimming stripped 8 bases from V and 5 bases from J, with 25 bases between. Per germline, CDR1 GTSNPN and CDR2 SVGIG (reference sequence). This CDR3 is CALARIGPSRDNEQFF. CDR3 nucleotides: TGTGCCCTAGCCCGCATTGGACCGTCTAGGGACAATGAGCAGTTCTTC.

This chain uses TRBV27 with TRBJ2-1; 14 bases fit TRBD2. The CDR3 sequence is 16 residues long. Germline V CDR1 and CDR2: MNHEY, SMNVEV (reference sequence). Losses at the gene ends were 4 bases for V and 4 bases for J; bases not matched to a gene: 3. The CDR3 nucleotides are TGTGCCAGCAGTTCGACTAGCGGGGGGGTGTACAATGAGCAGTTCTTC. It specifies CASSSTSGGVYNEQFF.

The V and J genes are TRBV3-1 (or the pseudogene TRBV3-2) and TRBJ1-1, with D maybe TRBD1 (6 bases). The V gene's germline CDR1 is LGHDT and CDR2 YNNKEL (reference sequence). Trimming removed 5 bases at V and 4 bases at J, with 17 bases between. The CDR3 loop spans 15 amino acids. CDR3 in DNA: TGTGCCAGCAGCGATAATGGGAGGGGGAGCACTGAAGCTTTCTTT. Encoded protein: CASSDNGRGSTEAFF.

The chain links TRBV2 to TRBJ1-5; possibly TRBD1 for D (6 bases). The CDR3 extends over 14 amino acids. The ends were cut back, 6 bases at V and 1 base at J, with 10 bases in the middle. Germline V CDR1 and CDR2: SNHLY, FYNNEI. CDR3 DNA sequence: TGTGCCAGCAGAGGCAGGGGAAGCAATCAGCCCCAGCATTTT. Amino acid sequence: CASRGRGSNQPQHF.

The chain carries TRBV5-1 and TRBJ2-5, with TRBD1 matching 7 bases. Germline V gene lookup returns CDR1 SGHRS and CDR2 YFSETQ. The junction had 8 bases not matched to a gene; V was cut back by 7 bases and J by 2 bases. The CDR3 runs 14 residues. The CDR3 sequence: CASGPGTVQETQYF. The CDR3 DNA reads TGCGCCAGCGGCCCCGGGACAGTACAAGAGACCCAGTACTTC.

The rearrangement links TRBV19 to TRBJ1-2, with TRBD1 as a possible D gene (5 bases). The germline gives CDR1 LNHDA, CDR2 SQIVND (reference sequence). This CDR3 is built from 15 residues. V was shortened by 11 bases and J by 2 bases, with 21 bases between the two germline ends. Written as DNA, the CDR3 is TGTGCCGCCTCACAATACCCACAGGAGAACTATGGCTACACCTTC. It is translated as CAASQYPQENYGYTF.

The V call is TRBV7-2, the J call TRBJ2-5; 10 nucleotides line up with TRBD2. The CDR3 length is 16 residues. Germline V gene lookup returns CDR1 SGHTA and CDR2 FQGNSA. J was trimmed by 6 bases and V by 4 bases; bases with no gene match: 11. This chain's CDR3 is CASSSNKRGGEKTQYF. In DNA form, the CDR3 reads TGTGCCAGCAGCTCCAACAAGCGGGGGGGCGAGAAGACCCAGTACTTC.

The V gene is TRBV18, the J gene TRBJ1-5, with a possible D match to TRBD1 (5 bases). CDR3 length: 14 residues. The V and J ends lost 3 bases and 8 bases respectively, with 14 bases between them. Germline lookup yields CDR1 KGHSH and CDR2 LQKENI. CDR3 nucleotide sequence: TGTGCCAGCTCACCCAGGGCAGGGAAGGAGCCCCAGCATTTT. As protein: CASSPRAGKEPQHF.